This T cell receptor (beta chain) is drawn from a study of CXCR3-negative and CXCR3-positive naive CD8 T cells. The study's findings and limits: Hydrophobicity of TRB CDR3s was greater in CXCR3-positive naive cells than in CXCR3-negative naive cells.

The germline V gene has CDR1 SGHNT and CDR2 YYREEE (reference sequence). This CDR3 comprises 17 residues. On this clonotype: Its cognate antigen is unknown.

Each TRB cDNA library was prepared by 5' RACE (with UMI labels). After re-calling the 5' RACE reads, TCRdb lists one entry per CDR3 protein, DNA absent. The sample data list some 120,000 distinct CDR3 sequences. The sample taken for sequencing was naive CXCR3+ CD8+ T cells from blood. Described subset: CD45RO-CCR7+CD27+CD95- naive CD8+ T cells expressing CXCR3 (TNR3+). This chain joins TRBV5-4 and TRBJ2-5; TCRdb proposes TRBD1, but this gene call is untestable without DNA. The TCR sequence derives from a human donor in good health. Some clones in this sample may be carry-over from other donors' samples. The chain's CDR3 is CASSLTGQGMYQETQYF.